This T cell receptor (beta chain) was recovered during a study of shared clonotypes between healthy human individuals. The donors, all of them Caucasian adults, lived in Nashville, Tennessee. With regard to this clone: The antigen is not known.

Whole-study findings and limits: Researchers sampled only blood; tissue repertoires likely differ.

Profiling relied on immunoSEQ multiplex PCR, and the TCRdb table lists in-frame clones only, not all of them. Among 400,000 to 500,000 clones listed, around 78% were seen once. This CDR3 has 20 residues. The V and J ends lost 2 bases and 2 bases, in that order; junction bases with no gene match: 9. Germline loops: CDR1 SGDLS, CDR2 YYNGEE. Sequenced material: PBMCs. The receptor's source is a woman between 35 and 50 years old in good health. Some clones in this sample may be carry-over from other donors' samples. The V call is TRBV9, the J call TRBJ2-6; 14 positions match TRBD2. The CDR3 loop is CASSVGTSGSFPPGANVLTF. The CDR3 region has the DNA TGTGCCAGCAGCGTCGGGACTAGCGGGAGCTTCCCCCCTGGGGCCAACGTCCTGACTTTC.